Given below is one T cell receptor (beta chain) in context. Its antigen is unknown. CDR1 is SGHRS, CDR2 YFSETQ, per germline. The CDR3 is 13 residues long. Combining a sample-barcoded 5' primer with a J-beta primer mix, a second PCR ran for roughly 7 to 11 cycles. TCRdb called the 5' RACE reads again in MiXCR, with one record for every CDR3 protein. Of 1,300,000 or so distinct CDR3 sequences in the sample, approximately 59% were seen once. The data were taken from a study of blood T cells in healthy people across ages. Study results and limitations: In the absence of known donor CMV status, changes in expanded clonotypes were possibly confounded.

The rearrangement links TRBV5-1 to TRBJ2-4; D uncertain. The J call may be mistaken, given a closer DNA end match to TRBJ2-7. The sample comprised blood. The receptor comes from a man younger than 35 in good health. The CDR3 spells CASSSNLWDEQYF. The CDR3 DNA sequence: TGCGCCAGCAGCTCGAACCTCTGGGACGAGCAGTACTTC.